Presented here are 27 T cell receptor beta chains from one specimen sequenced in a study of blood T cell repertoires in COVID-19. Profiled with immunoSEQ multiplex PCR; TCRdb holds only in-frame clones, not every one. This sample has 90,000 to 100,000 clones, with about 85% found just once. The sequencing input was peripheral blood. These receptors were obtained from a man of 80 years or more with acute or convalescent COVID-19.

The V call is TRBV18, the J call TRBJ2-7; D gene unclear. Germline-derived CDR1 and CDR2 are KGHSH and LQKENI. This CDR3 comprises 12 residues. V was pared by 2 bases and J by 6 bases, with 8 bases between. The CDR3 region has the DNA TGTGCCAGCTCACCAGAGTCTACCGAGCAGTACTTC. This encodes CASSPESTEQYF. The full variable domain, its missing parts supplied by reference TRBV18 and TRBJ2-7, is NAGVMQNPRHLVRRRGQEARLRCSPMKGHSHVYWYRQLPEEGLKFMVYLQKENIIDESGMPKERFSAEFPKEGPSILRIQQVVRGDSAAYFCASSPESTEQYFGPGTRLTVT.

This chain uses TRBV18 with TRBJ1-1; 9 nucleotides agree with TRBD1. CDR1 and CDR2 (germline): KGHSH, LQKENI. This CDR3 region has 15 residues. V shed 3 bases, J shed 1 base, and the junction held 3 bases outside the gene matches. The CDR3 DNA reads TGTGCCAGCTCACCCACAGGGGGCGAGAACACTGAAGCTTTCTTT. Translated, it gives CASSPTGGENTEAFF.

Details on this clone: This same CDR3 is encoded by further DNA sequences in the sample. The gene calls are TRBV9 and TRBJ2-5, with 9 positions matching TRBD2. V gave up 0 bases and J gave up 1 base; unmatched junction bases: 4. Germline CDR1 is SGDLS and CDR2 is YYNGEE. CDR3 size: 16 residues. As DNA, the CDR3 is TGTGCCAGCAGCGTAGTTCGAGCGGGGGGCCAAGAGACCCAGTACTTC. It codes for CASSVVRAGGQETQYF.

This rearrangement joins TRBV19 to TRBJ2-3; TRBD1 aligns across 7 bases. Germline V lookup: CDR1 LNHDA, CDR2 SQIVND (reference sequence). The CDR3 is made up of 13 amino acids. Germline trimming cut 6 bases from V and 7 bases from J; bases unmatched to any gene: 7. The CDR3 region is CASRGTDANTQYF. CDR3 DNA: TGTGCCAGTAGGGGGACAGACGCAAATACGCAGTATTTT.

This chain joins TRBV19 and TRBJ1-4; 9 bases map to TRBD1. The J segment lost 6 bases and the V segment lost 8 bases, leaving 7 bases of the junction unmatched. Germline CDR1 is LNHDA and CDR2 is SQIVND (reference sequence). CDR3 length: 14 amino acids. CDR3 sequence: CASLNRGLDEKLFF. CDR3 bases: TGTGCCAGTCTTAACAGGGGGCTTGATGAAAAACTGTTTTTT.

The genes are TRBV9 and TRBJ2-1; tentative D call: TRBD2 (7 bases). Trimming left V 8 bases short and J 7 bases short, with 22 bases between. In germline, CDR1 is SGDLS, CDR2 YYNGEE. The CDR3 is 15 amino acids. As DNA, the CDR3 is TGTGCCAGTGGGAGCCGGGGGGCAGTAGGAAATGAGCAGTTCTTC. This encodes CASGSRGAVGNEQFF.

V is TRBV9 and J is TRBJ2-1, with 13 positions matching TRBD2. The CDR3 is 16 amino acids. Germline V lookup: CDR1 SGDLS, CDR2 YYNGEE. Unmatched junction bases numbered 8, after V lost 4 bases and J lost 7 bases. The CDR3 DNA is TGTGCCAGCAGCTTCCGGACTAGCGGGAGAGGTAATGAGCAGTTCTTC. Amino acid sequence: CASSFRTSGRGNEQFF.

V usage is TRBV27 and J usage is TRBJ2-7; 7 nucleotides match TRBD1. Germline values: CDR1 MNHEY, CDR2 SMNVEV (reference sequence). Trimming took 4 bases from V and 0 from J; bases not matched to a gene: 3. CDR3 size: 14 residues. DNA for the CDR3: TGTGCCAGCAGTTCGACAGGGAGCTCCTACGAGCAGTACTTC. Protein product: CASSSTGSSYEQYF.

This chain joins TRBV9 and TRBJ2-1; 9 bases map to TRBD1. The germline CDR1 and CDR2 sequences are SGDLS and YYNGEE. The length of the CDR3 is 14 residues. The V segment lost 3 bases and the J segment 7 bases; nucleotides outside the gene matches: 5. CDR3 in amino acids: CASSARGQGNEQFF. DNA for the CDR3: TGTGCCAGCAGCGCTCGGGGACAGGGAAATGAGCAGTTCTTC.

The chain links TRBV28 to TRBJ2-3; 11 bases fit TRBD1. With 6 bases clipped from V and 6 bases from J, the junction kept 8 bases outside the gene matches. The CDR3 consists of 15 residues. CDR1 MDHEN and CDR2 SYDVKM come from the germline V gene. The CDR3 nucleotides read TGTGCCAGCAGATTCGGGGACAGGGGGGCGGATACGCAGTATTTT. Translated, it gives CASRFGDRGADTQYF.

This clone was seen only once. The gene calls are TRBV28 and TRBJ1-1, with 7 bases that match TRBD1. J was trimmed by 6 bases and V by 8 bases; bases with no gene match: 3. CDR1 MDHEN and CDR2 SYDVKM come from the germline V gene. CDR3 length: 11 amino acids. CDR3 sequence: CASGRGPEAFF. DNA for the CDR3: TGTGCCAGCGGTAGGGGGCCTGAAGCTTTCTTT.

The chain is built from TRBV28 and TRBJ2-5; D gene uncertain. V lost 8 bases, J lost 3 bases, and 13 bases lay in between. The germline gives CDR1 MDHEN, CDR2 SYDVKM. This CDR3 is 13 amino acids long. CDR3 sequence: CASLPLREETQYF. In DNA form, the CDR3 reads TGTGCCAGCTTACCTCTTCGGGAAGAGACCCAGTACTTC.

The gene calls are TRBV28 and TRBJ2-5; 9 bases line up with TRBD2. Unmatched junction bases numbered 5, after V lost 1 base and J lost 5 bases. Germline CDR1 MDHEN, CDR2 SYDVKM. The CDR3 covers 15 residues. The DNA for the CDR3 is TGTGCCAGCAGTTTATTAGGCCTAGCGGGGGAGACCCAGTACTTC. Its translation: CASSLLGLAGETQYF.

V and J are TRBV11-2 and TRBJ1-6; D possibly corresponds to TRBD1 (6 bases). Germline CDR1 reads SGHAT; CDR2 reads FQNNGV. The CDR3 consists of 14 residues. V lost 5 bases and J lost 9, with 14 bases in between. The CDR3 spells CASSVTGGGSPLHF. CDR3 bases: TGTGCCAGCAGCGTGACAGGAGGAGGTTCACCCCTCCACTTT.

The V and J genes are TRBV2 and TRBJ1-5, with 7 bases matching TRBD1. The CDR3 sequence is 14 residues long. CDR1 is SNHLY and CDR2 is FYNNEI in the germline V gene. With 6 bases clipped from V and 2 bases from J, the junction kept 4 bases outside the gene matches. The CDR3 reads CASSRGGGNQPQHF. DNA for the CDR3: TGTGCCAGCAGCCGAGGGGGCGGCAATCAGCCCCAGCATTTT.

The CDR3 DNA sequence: TGCGCCAGCAGCCAAGTGCCCGGAGTGGGGACCCAGTACTTC. It codes for CASSQVPGVGTQYF. This rearrangement joins TRBV4-3 to TRBJ2-5; no clear D. Trimming left V 1 base short and J 7 bases short, with 13 bases between. Germline V gene sequence: CDR1 LGHNA, CDR2 YSLEER. The CDR3 is made up of 14 amino acids.

J is TRBJ1-3 and V is TRBV7-2; TRBD1 might be the D (6 bases). V shed 8 bases and J shed 0 bases, with 14 bases lying between them. Germline-derived CDR1 and CDR2 are SGHTA and FQGNSA. The CDR3 consists of 15 residues. The DNA of the CDR3 is TGTGCCAGCCGTCGGCCAGGGGCCTCTGGAAACACCATATATTTT. This encodes CASRRPGASGNTIYF.

The chain recombines TRBV6-2 or TRBV6-3 with TRBJ2-7; a possible D gene is TRBD2 (6 bases). Per germline, CDR1 MNHEY and CDR2 SVGEGT. This CDR3 region has 15 residues. V was trimmed by 6 bases and J by 3 bases, leaving 18 bases between them. The CDR3 spells CASSPARDLHYEQYF. Here the CDR3 DNA reads TGTGCCAGCAGCCCTGCCCGGGACTTGCACTACGAGCAGTACTTC.

As DNA, the CDR3 is TGCGCCAGCAGCTTGACCGGGTCCGACACCGGGGAGCTGTTTTTT. Amino acid sequence: CASSLTGSDTGELFF. The chain uses TRBV5-1 and TRBJ2-2; D ambiguous. V was trimmed by 1 base and J by 3 bases, leaving 10 bases between them. Per the germline V gene, CDR1 is SGHRS and CDR2 is YFSETQ. The CDR3 runs 15 residues.

The chain joins TRBV5-1 to TRBJ1-2; weak D call: TRBD1 (5 bases). The germline gives CDR1 SGHRS, CDR2 YFSETQ. The CDR3 totals 14 residues. Trimming stripped 4 bases from V and 0 bases from J, with 10 bases between. CDR3 sequence: CASSADNPNYGYTF. In nucleotides, the CDR3 is TGCGCCAGCAGCGCGGACAACCCTAACTATGGCTACACCTTC.

The chain employs TRBV5-1 and TRBJ1-2, with 7 bases lining up with TRBD1. The V and J ends lost 1 base and 12 bases, in that order; junction bases with no gene match: 9. CDR1 SGHRS and CDR2 YFSETQ come from the germline V gene. The CDR3 covers 13 residues. This CDR3 is CASSLTGTANNTF. The CDR3 coding sequence is TGCGCCAGCAGCTTGACCGGGACAGCGAACAACACCTTC.

The chain joins TRBV5-4 to TRBJ1-1; D gene ambiguous. Germline-derived CDR1 and CDR2 are SGHNT and YYREEE (reference sequence). With 4 bases removed from V and 0 bases from J, the gap between germline ends came to 4 bases. CDR3 size: 12 residues. The CDR3 protein is CASSRLNTEAFF. The CDR3 DNA reads as TGTGCCAGCAGCCGTTTGAACACTGAAGCTTTCTTT.

This clone was seen more than once but under ten times. V usage is TRBV27 and J usage is TRBJ2-1, with 8 bases aligning to TRBD1. Germline CDR1 reads MNHEY; CDR2 reads SMNVEV (reference sequence). This CDR3 comprises 18 residues. After removal of 0 bases from V and 1 base from J, the junction contained 8 bases not matched to a gene. CDR3 in DNA: TGTGCCAGCAGTTTATCACCGGAGCAGGGGGCGTCCTACAATGAGCAGTTCTTC. Protein sequence: CASSLSPEQGASYNEQFF.

This clone was observed a single time. The V and J genes are TRBV19 and TRBJ1-5, with D possibly being TRBD1 (6 bases). This CDR3 has 15 residues. The V end was cut by 7 bases, the J end by 11 bases, with 24 bases between. The V gene's germline CDR1 is LNHDA and CDR2 SQIVND (reference sequence). The CDR3 bases are TGTGCCAGTACATCTGGGGGGGGGCTAGGACGGGCCCAGCATTTT. Amino acids: CASTSGGGLGRAQHF.

V and J are TRBV5-6 and TRBJ1-6, with D possibly matching TRBD1 (6 bases). V dropped 0 bases and J dropped 8 bases, with 15 bases sitting between them. The CDR3 runs to 16 residues. Germline lookup yields CDR1 SGHDT and CDR2 YYEEEE. The CDR3 here is CASSLAKDRRDSPLHF. CDR3 DNA sequence: TGTGCCAGCAGCTTGGCCAAGGACAGAAGGGATTCACCCCTCCACTTT.

This chain connects TRBV5-1 to TRBJ1-2; 9 positions agree with TRBD1. The germline V gene has CDR1 SGHRS and CDR2 YFSETQ. After removal of 4 bases from V and 5 bases from J, the junction contained 9 bases not matched to a gene. The CDR3 contains 15 residues. The CDR3 sequence is CASSMHDGQGYGYTF. In DNA, the CDR3 is TGCGCCAGCAGCATGCATGACGGACAGGGGTATGGCTACACCTTC.

CDR3 coding DNA: TGTGCCAGCGGCAGGGGTCGCGAGCAGTACTTC. It codes for CASGRGREQYF. The chain links TRBV11-1 to TRBJ2-7, with a tentative D call TRBD1 (6 bases). From germline, CDR1 is SGHAT and CDR2 FQDESV (reference sequence). CDR3 length: 11 amino acids. With 8 bases removed from V and 6 bases from J, the gap between germline ends came to 11 bases.